This T cell receptor (beta chain) was sequenced for a study of blood T cell repertoires in COVID-19. At the level of the study: The United States, Italy and Spain were the sources of the acute and convalescent COVID-19 samples. T cells, B-cell-depleted T cells, or PBMCs provided the cDNA or gDNA that served as material.

The table came from immunoSEQ multiplex PCR; TCRdb's copy has only in-frame clones and leaves some out. The sample includes some 230,000 clones, 83% of them seen just once. CDR1 is SGHAT, CDR2 FQNNGV, per germline. The V end was cut by 8 bases, the J end by 2 bases, with 9 bases between. The CDR3 sequence is 12 residues long. Source material: peripheral blood. This TCR was recovered from a woman aged 45-59 years with acute or convalescent COVID-19. V gene TRBV11-2 combines with J gene TRBJ1-1; no definite D call. In nucleotides, the CDR3 is TGTGCCAGCGAACGGGGTAACACTGAAGCTTTCTTT. As protein: CASERGNTEAFF.